This T cell receptor beta chain was identified in a study of T-cell reconstitution after alpha-beta-depleted transplantation in children. The junction had 11 bases not matched to a gene; V was cut back by 4 bases and J by 4 bases. CDR3 length: 16 residues. Germline V gene sequence: CDR1 SGHRS, CDR2 YFSETQ. A library of TCRbeta sequences, prepared with unique molecular identifiers, was generated. TCRdb fed the PCR reads into MiXCR, producing one record per CDR3 protein. The sample includes 70,000 to 100,000 distinct CDR3 sequences, more than 9% of them seen just once. This clonotype was counted at least ten times.

The receptor's source is a human donor who donated a stem cell graft to a child with inherited bone marrow failure. This chain uses TRBV5-1 with TRBJ2-1; 7 nucleotides align to TRBD2. The sample in question was PBMCs from the stem cell graft donor, obtained from the stem cell graft. The CDR3 loop reads CASSGTSVGDYNEQFF. The CDR3, as DNA: TGCGCCAGCAGCGGTACTAGCGTGGGGGATTACAATGAGCAGTTCTTC.